Following are 27 T cell receptor beta chains from one sample sequenced in a study of sequential checkpoint blockade in melanoma. The treatment was: randomized to nivolumab then ipilimumab (arm A) or the reverse (arm B). Only in-frame clones appear in the TCRdb table, and some are missing; sequencing was by immunoSEQ multiplex PCR. The sample consists of 10,000 to 15,000 clones, about 65% of them appearing once. The sequences come from CD8+ T cells sorted from blood (inferred from file names), collected from a patient given nivolumab and ipilimumab in sequence. Source of these receptors: a human donor with melanoma.

In its sample, this clone was seen a few times. This sequence joins TRBV19 and TRBJ1-5, with a possible D match to TRBD1 (6 bases). This CDR3 is 13 amino acids long. V was shortened by 9 bases and J by 7 bases, with 16 bases between the two germline ends. Germline assignment: CDR1 LNHDA and CDR2 SQIVND (reference sequence). CDR3: CASGGQGRQPQHF. Here the CDR3 DNA reads TGTGCCAGCGGGGGGCAGGGACGGCAGCCCCAGCATTTT.

The V gene is TRBV30, the J gene TRBJ2-7, with a tentative D call TRBD2 (6 bases). This CDR3 has 13 amino acids. V was shortened by 3 bases and J by 0 bases, with 9 bases between the two germline ends. Germline loops: CDR1 GTSNPN, CDR2 SVGIG (reference sequence). This CDR3 is CAWSGGASYEQYF. CDR3 coding DNA: TGTGCCTGGAGCGGGGGTGCCTCCTACGAGCAGTACTTC.

The J gene is TRBJ2-3, the V gene TRBV9; 7 nucleotides align to TRBD1. CDR1 is SGDLS, CDR2 YYNGEE, per germline. The length of the CDR3 is 16 residues. Trimming cost V 3 bases and J 11 bases; bases outside gene matches: 18. Here the CDR3 DNA reads TGTGCCAGCAGCGCCAACGACAGGGAGTTCATCTCGAAGCAGTATTTT. Residues: CASSANDREFISKQYF.

Relative to its sample, this clone is medium-sized. The chain couples TRBV19 to TRBJ2-3; 12 bases are a match to TRBD2. Trimming took 4 bases from V and 2 from J; bases not matched to a gene: 1. The CDR3 has 15 amino acids. Germline lookup yields CDR1 LNHDA and CDR2 SQIVND (reference sequence). For the CDR3, the DNA is TGTGCCAGTAGTAGGACTAGCGGGAACACAGATACGCAGTATTTT. It specifies CASSRTSGNTDTQYF.

The rearrangement joins TRBV9 to TRBJ1-1; no clear D gene. The germline V gene encodes CDR1 SGDLS and CDR2 YYNGEE. This CDR3 region has 13 residues. V dropped 2 bases and J dropped 4 bases, with 9 bases sitting between them. CDR3 in amino acids: CASSVGAITEAFF. CDR3 sequence (DNA): TGTGCCAGCAGCGTCGGTGCGATCACTGAAGCTTTCTTT.

The chain joins TRBV10-3 to TRBJ2-2; TRBD2 agrees at 10 bases. J was trimmed by 6 bases and V by 2 bases; bases with no gene match: 15. The CDR3 runs to 19 residues. Germline V gives CDR1 ENHRY, CDR2 SYGVKD. CDR3: CAISEVSSGSTVLAGELFF. Written as DNA, the CDR3 is TGTGCCATCAGTGAGGTCTCTAGCGGGAGTACGGTCCTGGCCGGGGAGCTGTTTTTT.

The J gene is TRBJ2-3, the V gene TRBV6-5; 10 nucleotides match TRBD2. Losses at the gene ends were 2 bases for V and 4 bases for J; bases not matched to a gene: 3. Germline V gene lookup returns CDR1 MNHEY and CDR2 SVGAGI. The CDR3 runs 15 residues. In DNA form, the CDR3 reads TGTGCCAGCAGTTACGGGCTAGCGGGAGCAGATACGCAGTATTTT. Translation: CASSYGLAGADTQYF.

The V call is TRBV28, the J call TRBJ2-3; the D gene is possibly TRBD2 (5 bases). Looked up from germline, CDR1 is MDHEN and CDR2 is SYDVKM. This CDR3 spans 14 amino acids. The V gene lost 3 bases and the J gene lost 3 bases, with 10 bases spanning the gap. The CDR3 spells CASSLGRGTDTQYF. CDR3 DNA: TGTGCCAGCAGTTTGGGTCGGGGAACAGATACGCAGTATTTT. The full variable domain, completed using reference TRBV28 and TRBJ2-3, is DVKVTQSSRYLVKRTGEKVFLECVQDMDHENMFWYRQDPGLGLRLIYFSYDVKMKEKGDIPEGYSVSREKKERFSLILESASTNQTSMYLCASSLGRGTDTQYFGPGTRLTVL.

This clone was seen more than once but under ten times. The V and J genes are TRBV6-6 and TRBJ1-2, with a possible D match to TRBD1 (5 bases). Trimming removed 6 bases from V and 2 bases from J, with 13 bases in between. The CDR3 runs to 14 residues. Germline CDR1 and CDR2: MNHNY and SVGAGI (reference sequence). CDR3 DNA sequence: TGTGCCAGCAGCCCGACTGGACAAAACTATGGCTACACCTTC. As protein: CASSPTGQNYGYTF.

This chain joins TRBV28 and TRBJ2-2; D unclear. Germline lookup yields CDR1 MDHEN and CDR2 SYDVKM. The CDR3 runs to 11 residues. Trimming removed 5 bases from V and 7 bases from J, with 5 bases in between. CDR3 nucleotide sequence: TGTGCCAGCAGTCCGGGCGGGGAGCTGTTTTTT. Protein: CASSPGGELFF. The full variable domain, rest sourced from reference TRBV28 and TRBJ2-2, is DVKVTQSSRYLVKRTGEKVFLECVQDMDHENMFWYRQDPGLGLRLIYFSYDVKMKEKGDIPEGYSVSREKKERFSLILESASTNQTSMYLCASSPGGELFFGEGSRLTVL.

The chain recombines TRBV7-8 with TRBJ1-3; the D gene is possibly TRBD1 (5 bases). Germline V CDR1 and CDR2: SGHVS, FQNEAQ. The ends were cut back, 7 bases at V and 1 base at J, with 20 bases in the middle. The CDR3 has 17 residues. DNA for the CDR3: TGTGCCAGCACTACAGGAAGTTGGGGAGGGTCTGGAAACACCATATATTTT. Its translation: CASTTGSWGGSGNTIYF.

The genes are TRBV6-1 and TRBJ2-7; perhaps TRBD2 as D (5 bases). Per germline, CDR1 MNHNS and CDR2 SASEGT. The CDR3 length is 15 residues. V lost 2 bases and J lost 0, with 11 bases in between. The CDR3 spells CASSEHQDSSYEQYF. DNA of the CDR3: TGTGCCAGCAGTGAACATCAGGACTCCTCCTACGAGCAGTACTTC.

The CDR3 DNA follows: TGTGCCAGCAGTTCCGCGGACAGGGGGGGCAATCAGCCCCAGCATTTT. Its protein product is CASSSADRGGNQPQHF. This sequence joins TRBV27 and TRBJ1-5, with 10 nucleotides matching TRBD1. V lost 4 bases and J lost 2; bases outside the gene matches: 5. There are 16 residues in the CDR3. Germline assignment: CDR1 MNHEY and CDR2 SMNVEV (reference sequence).

The chain carries TRBV7-8 and TRBJ2-1; TRBD2 aligns across 10 bases. The germline CDR1 and CDR2 sequences are SGHVS and FQNEAQ. The CDR3 extends over 16 amino acids. Trimming removed 5 bases from V and 0 bases from J; junction bases left unmatched: 4. The CDR3 region has the DNA TGTGCCAGCAGCCTACTAGCGGGGAGCTCCTACAATGAGCAGTTCTTC. Its protein product is CASSLLAGSSYNEQFF. The full variable domain, in which reference TRBV7-8 and TRBJ2-1 provide the parts outside the CDR3, is GAGVSQSPRYKVAKRGQDVALRCDPISGHVSLFWYQQALGQGPEFLTYFQNEAQLDKSGLPSDRFFAERPEGSVSTLKIQRTQQEDSAVYLCASSLLAGSSYNEQFFGPGTRLTVL.

V gene TRBV11-3 combines with J gene TRBJ1-1; unclear D gene. Trimming removed 4 bases at V and 3 bases at J, with 9 bases between. CDR3 size: 13 residues. Per the germline V gene, CDR1 is SGHNT and CDR2 is YENEEA. The CDR3 here is CASSSPRYTEAFF. Written as DNA, the CDR3 is TGTGCCAGCAGCTCCCCCAGGTACACTGAAGCTTTCTTT.

V and J are TRBV30 and TRBJ2-7; 8 bases match TRBD1. Unmatched junction bases numbered 3, after V lost 2 bases and J lost 3 bases. This CDR3 has 13 residues. Germline V lookup: CDR1 GTSNPN, CDR2 SVGIG (reference sequence). The CDR3 reads CAWSTGQGYEQYF. In nucleotides, the CDR3 is TGTGCCTGGAGTACTGGACAGGGCTACGAGCAGTACTTC. Looking up the rest from reference TRBV30 and TRBJ2-7 gives the full variable domain: SQTIHQWPATLVQPVGSPLSLECTVEGTSNPNLYWYRQAAGRGLQLLFYSVGIGQISSEVPQNLSASRPQDRQFILSSKKLLLSDSGFYLCAWSTGQGYEQYFGPGTRLTVT.

This clone has more than one count but fewer than ten. The rearrangement joins TRBV5-4 to TRBJ1-2; D is possibly TRBD1 (5 bases). CDR3 length equals 13 residues. CDR1 is SGHNT and CDR2 is YYREEE in the germline V gene (reference sequence). V lost 5 bases to trimming and J lost 3 bases, with 11 bases between them. CDR3 DNA: TGTGCCAGCAGGATTGGGGCAGACTATGGCTACACCTTC. Encoded protein: CASRIGADYGYTF.

This clone was seen only once. This chain links TRBV2 with TRBJ2-5; D perhaps matches TRBD1 (6 bases). The J call may be in error: the DNA end matches TRBJ2-7 better. CDR3 length equals 14 residues. Germline assignment: CDR1 SNHLY and CDR2 FYNNEI. This chain's CDR3 is CASRGTPTFYEQYF. Written as DNA, the CDR3 is TGTGCCAGCAGAGGGACACCCACTTTCTACGAGCAGTACTTC.

The genes are TRBV5-8 and TRBJ2-1; 12 bases map to TRBD2. V was clipped by 3 bases and J by 10 bases; unmatched bases: 14. Germline-derived CDR1 and CDR2 are SGHTS and YDEGEE. This CDR3 is built from 17 residues. The CDR3 protein is CASSSRGLAGGTREQFF. The CDR3 DNA sequence: TGTGCCAGCAGCTCTCGGGGTCTAGCGGGGGGGACCAGGGAGCAGTTCTTC.

The V and J genes are TRBV28 and TRBJ2-3, with D possibly being TRBD2 (6 bases). V was clipped by 6 bases and J by 5 bases, with 15 bases between them. Germline V gene data show CDR1 as MDHEN and CDR2 as SYDVKM. This CDR3 region has 14 residues. CDR3 nucleotides: TGTGCCAGCAGCCTCATGGGGGGTGGAGATACGCAGTATTTT. This encodes CASSLMGGGDTQYF.

This clone is a singleton in its sample. This rearrangement joins TRBV7-2 to TRBJ2-7, with D perhaps matching TRBD1 (5 bases). V gave up 1 base and J gave up 0 bases, with 16 bases separating them. Germline CDR1 reads SGHTA; CDR2 reads FQGNSA. The CDR3 consists of 17 residues. CDR3 region: CASSLVFGAGSSYEQYF. CDR3 coding DNA: TGTGCCAGCAGCTTAGTTTTTGGGGCAGGAAGCTCCTACGAGCAGTACTTC.

This clone was recorded a few times. The rearrangement joins TRBV6-6 to TRBJ1-6; D ambiguous. CDR3 length: 16 amino acids. Germline CDR1 reads MNHNY; CDR2 reads SVGAGI (reference sequence). Trimming took 0 bases from V and 8 from J, leaving 14 bases between them. The DNA of the CDR3 is TGTGCCAGCAGTTACTCGGAAGGACTTGGTCATTCACCCCTCCACTTT. This sequence encodes CASSYSEGLGHSPLHF.

V usage is TRBV4-1 and J usage is TRBJ2-7; 15 bases match TRBD2. V gave up 0 bases and J gave up 4 bases; unmatched junction bases: 4. CDR1 MGHRA and CDR2 YSYEKL come from the germline V gene. The CDR3 extends over 17 amino acids. The DNA for the CDR3 is TGCGCCAGCAGCCAAGACGTGGGGACTAGCGGGAGGTACGAGCAGTACTTC. It translates to CASSQDVGTSGRYEQYF.

The gene calls are TRBV5-4 and TRBJ2-7; 11 positions match TRBD1. This CDR3 has 14 amino acids. Trimming at V came to 4 bases and at J to 3 bases, leaving 3 bases not matched to a gene. In germline, CDR1 is SGHNT, CDR2 YYREEE (reference sequence). CDR3 protein: CASSPGTGGYEQYF. DNA of the CDR3: TGTGCCAGCAGCCCCGGGACAGGGGGCTACGAGCAGTACTTC.

V is TRBV19 and J is TRBJ1-2; 7 bases match TRBD1. CDR1 is LNHDA, CDR2 SQIVND, per germline (reference sequence). The trim removed 7 bases at V and 6 bases at J, leaving 8 bases unmatched. The CDR3 runs to 13 residues. The CDR3 here is CASTWGTADGYTF. In DNA, the CDR3 is TGTGCCAGTACGTGGGGGACAGCGGATGGCTACACCTTC.

This clone showed up just a few times. V and J are TRBV19 and TRBJ1-3; D is ambiguous. Germline V CDR1 and CDR2: LNHDA, SQIVND (reference sequence). The CDR3 is made up of 15 amino acids. V lost 9 bases and J 4 bases, leaving 19 bases between the germline ends. The chain's CDR3 is CASLPSAWAGNTIYF. As DNA, the CDR3 is TGTGCCAGCCTACCTTCTGCCTGGGCGGGAAACACCATATATTTT.

This clone is medium-sized by share. This chain connects TRBV30 to TRBJ2-7; a possible D gene is TRBD1 (6 bases). Germline V gives CDR1 GTSNPN, CDR2 SVGIG (reference sequence). The CDR3 length is 13 residues. V lost 4 bases, J lost 0 bases, and 10 bases lay in between. The CDR3 loop reads CAWTKTGSYEQYF. As DNA, the CDR3 is TGTGCCTGGACTAAGACAGGCTCCTACGAGCAGTACTTC.